The 21 T cell receptor beta chains below all came from one sample that was sequenced in a study of patients and donors after allogeneic stem cell transplantation. MiXCR, run by TCRdb on the RT-PCR reads, gives a single entry per CDR3 protein. The sample comprises roughly 190,000 distinct CDR3 sequences, around two fifths of which are singletons, and 33% rests with the top ten. Sequenced: blood, either unsorted or a sorted T cell fraction (not recorded which). These receptor sequences come from a human donor who was either an allogeneic HSCT recipient or a stem cell or donor lymphocyte infusion donor (not recorded which). It is not recorded whose cells these are; they may come from a transplant donor.

The rearrangement links TRBV4-3 to TRBJ1-1; 7 bases agree with TRBD1. V lost 4 bases, J lost 6 bases, and 11 bases stayed unmatched. Germline values: CDR1 LGHNA, CDR2 YSLEER. This CDR3 contains 15 residues. CDR3 nucleotides: TGCGCCAGCAGCCGAACCACAGGGGCTAGAGCTGAAGCTTTCTTT. It specifies CASSRTTGARAEAFF.

The V gene is TRBV9, the J gene TRBJ2-1; maybe TRBD2 (6 bases). This CDR3 spans 16 amino acids. Germline lookup yields CDR1 SGDLS and CDR2 YYNGEE. V was trimmed by 3 bases and J by 9 bases, leaving 22 bases between them. CDR3 bases: TGTGCCAGCAGCGACCAACTGACTAGTCAGGTCCCTGAGCAGTTCTTC. It encodes CASSDQLTSQVPEQFF.

This chain uses TRBV7-6 with TRBJ2-7; maybe TRBD2 (5 bases). CDR1 and CDR2 (germline): SGHVS, FNYEAQ. This CDR3 spans 14 amino acids. V lost 1 base to trimming and J lost 2 bases, with 9 bases between them. CDR3 protein: CASSLGTGAYEQYF. The CDR3 bases are TGTGCCAGCAGCTTAGGGACTGGGGCCTACGAGCAGTACTTC.

This clonotype was recorded a few times. V is TRBV2 and J is TRBJ2-2, with a tentative D call TRBD1 (5 bases). This CDR3 comprises 13 residues. Trimming cost V 4 bases and J 5 bases, with 8 bases left between them. Germline-derived CDR1 and CDR2 are SNHLY and FYNNEI. CDR3 DNA sequence: TGTGCCAGCAGTGTAAAGGGGACCGGGGAGCTGTTTTTT. It codes for CASSVKGTGELFF.

This chain links TRBV6-5 with TRBJ1-6; 7 nucleotides match TRBD1. This CDR3 is built from 14 residues. CDR1 and CDR2 (germline): MNHEY, SVGAGI. The J segment lost 5 bases and the V segment lost 8 bases, leaving 6 bases of the junction unmatched. As DNA, the CDR3 is TGTGCCAGCCGAGACAGGGATAATAATTCACCCCTCCACTTT. Encoded protein: CASRDRDNNSPLHF.

The rearrangement links TRBV7-9 to TRBJ1-1; D is undetermined. This CDR3 is built from 15 residues. The V gene lost 3 bases and the J gene lost 0 bases, with 11 bases spanning the gap. The germline V gene has CDR1 SEHNR and CDR2 FQNEAQ (reference sequence). The CDR3 nucleotides are TGTGCCAGCAGCTTTTTGCCCTTATTGAACACTGAAGCTTTCTTT. Translation: CASSFLPLLNTEAFF.

This clonotype was seen more than once but under ten times. The chain uses TRBV20-1 and TRBJ1-5; tentatively, D is TRBD1 (6 bases). The CDR3 length is 17 residues. Between the trimmed V and J ends, which lost 6 bases and 0 bases, there was a span of 21 bases. Germline V lookup: CDR1 DFQATT, CDR2 SNEGSKA (reference sequence). CDR3 in amino acids: CSALQGESPYSNQPQHF. CDR3 nucleotide sequence: TGCAGTGCCCTACAGGGTGAGAGCCCTTATAGCAATCAGCCCCAGCATTTT.

V usage is TRBV7-9 and J usage is TRBJ2-7; tentatively, D is TRBD1 (6 bases). The germline V gene has CDR1 SEHNR and CDR2 FQNEAQ (reference sequence). With 1 base removed from V and 8 bases from J, the gap between germline ends came to 15 bases. The CDR3 covers 14 residues. In DNA, the CDR3 is TGTGCCAGCAGCTTAGTCATGGCGACAGGCCAGCAGTACTTC. Translated, it gives CASSLVMATGQQYF.

The J gene is TRBJ2-3, the V gene TRBV7-9; TRBD2 matches at 11 bases. The V and J ends lost 1 base and 0 bases, in that order; junction bases with no gene match: 6. CDR1 SEHNR and CDR2 FQNEAQ come from the germline V gene (reference sequence). The CDR3 length is 18 residues. This chain's CDR3 is CASSLGLAGGTSTDTQYF. The CDR3 nucleotides are TGTGCCAGCAGCTTAGGTCTAGCGGGAGGCACTAGCACAGATACGCAGTATTTT.

The CDR3 sequence is CASSTREDEQFF. Here the CDR3 DNA reads TGCGCCAGCAGCACTCGGGAGGATGAGCAGTTCTTC. The chain is built from TRBV5-1 and TRBJ2-1; 7 nucleotides match TRBD2. V was pared by 4 bases and J by 8 bases, with 3 bases of the junction left unmatched. Per germline, CDR1 SGHRS and CDR2 YFSETQ. The CDR3 runs 12 residues.

V gene TRBV9 combines with J gene TRBJ2-1, with 9 bases lining up with TRBD2. CDR3 size: 13 residues. The V gene end was trimmed by 6 bases and the J gene end by 4 bases; junction bases not matched to a gene: 2. Germline-derived CDR1 and CDR2 are SGDLS and YYNGEE. The CDR3 coding sequence is TGTGCCAGCAATCTAGCGGGGTACAATGAGCAGTTCTTC. Translated, it gives CASNLAGYNEQFF.

This chain joins TRBV7-2 and TRBJ2-3; 11 bases are shared with TRBD2. The ends lost 4 bases at V and 3 bases at J; junction bases unmatched: 15. There are 19 residues in the CDR3. The germline V gene has CDR1 SGHTA and CDR2 FQGNSA. CDR3 residues: CASSYSGRARAPKTDTQYF. The DNA for the CDR3 is TGTGCCAGCAGCTATAGCGGGAGGGCGAGAGCACCTAAAACAGATACGCAGTATTTT.

This rearrangement joins TRBV29-1 to TRBJ2-7; 11 bases fit TRBD2. This CDR3 comprises 14 residues. Germline assignment: CDR1 SQVTM and CDR2 ANQGSEA. The V gene end was trimmed by 8 bases and the J gene end by 2 bases; junction bases not matched to a gene: 8. CDR3 residues: CSTILAGVPYEQYF. CDR3 sequence (DNA): TGCAGCACGATACTAGCGGGAGTCCCCTACGAGCAGTACTTC.

This clonotype was observed a handful of times. The chain combines TRBV9 with TRBJ2-7, with 7 bases lining up with TRBD2. Germline trimming cut 3 bases from V and 0 bases from J; bases unmatched to any gene: 6. This CDR3 is 15 amino acids long. Germline CDR1 and CDR2: SGDLS and YYNGEE. The CDR3 region is CASSAASGSSYEQYF. The CDR3 DNA reads TGTGCCAGCAGCGCCGCTAGCGGAAGCTCCTACGAGCAGTACTTC.

This clonotype was detected only a few times. The rearrangement uses TRBV20-1 and TRBJ1-2; 10 bases agree with TRBD1. This CDR3 spans 14 amino acids. The J segment lost 5 bases and the V segment lost 0 bases, leaving 3 bases of the junction unmatched. The germline CDR1 and CDR2 sequences are DFQATT and SNEGSKA (reference sequence). CDR3 nucleotides: TGCAGTGCTAGAGAGACAGGGGGCTCTTATGGCTACACCTTC. Translated: CSARETGGSYGYTF.

This clonotype has a count of ten or more. CDR3 protein: CASSLQQLEGTQYF. The CDR3 nucleotides read TGCGCCAGCAGCTTGCAACAGCTCGAGGGTACGCAGTATTTT. V usage is TRBV5-1 and J usage is TRBJ2-3, with a weak D call TRBD2 (5 bases). The V end lost 1 base, the J end lost 8 bases, and 14 bases lay between the germline ends. CDR1 SGHRS and CDR2 YFSETQ come from the germline V gene. The CDR3 contains 14 residues.

The table lists this clonotype with a few counts. CDR3: CSVEIYEGTSSYNEQFF. CDR3 nucleotides: TGCAGCGTTGAAATCTACGAAGGGACTAGCTCCTACAATGAGCAGTTCTTC. The rearrangement joins TRBV29-1 to TRBJ2-1, with 8 bases aligning to TRBD2. V gave up 2 bases and J gave up 0 bases; unmatched junction bases: 9. CDR1 and CDR2 (germline): SQVTM, ANQGSEA. This CDR3 spans 17 amino acids.

This clonotype was recorded a few times. The rearrangement joins TRBV12-3 or TRBV12-4 to TRBJ2-7; a weak D match, TRBD1 (7 bases). The V and J ends lost 7 bases and 5 bases respectively, with 12 bases between them. CDR3 length equals 12 residues. The CDR3 nucleotides read TGTGCCAGCACTCAGGGGGGTAACGAGCAGTACTTC. Translated: CASTQGGNEQYF.

The V and J genes are TRBV21-1 and TRBJ1-1. TRBV21-1 is a pseudogene locus. The CDR3 covers 10 residues. For the CDR3, the DNA is TGTGCCAGCATCCACGGGGAAGCTTTCTTT. Its protein product is CASIHGEAFF.

The rearrangement joins TRBV6-5 to TRBJ1-1; D remains unclear. Germline CDR1 is MNHEY and CDR2 is SVGAGI. V lost 6 bases and J 10 bases, leaving 12 bases between the germline ends. The length of the CDR3 is 11 residues. The DNA for the CDR3 is TGTGCCAGCAGATCGGCCCTGCGAGCTTTCTTT. Translating gives CASRSALRAFF.

This clonotype was seen a few times. This chain joins TRBV12-3 or TRBV12-4 and TRBJ1-1; a weak D match, TRBD1 (5 bases). Trimming left V 3 bases short and J 1 base short, with 12 bases between. This CDR3 has 15 amino acids. The CDR3 spells CASSFLRQGNTEAFF. CDR3 nucleotide sequence: TGTGCCAGCAGTTTTCTTCGGCAGGGGAACACTGAAGCTTTCTTT.